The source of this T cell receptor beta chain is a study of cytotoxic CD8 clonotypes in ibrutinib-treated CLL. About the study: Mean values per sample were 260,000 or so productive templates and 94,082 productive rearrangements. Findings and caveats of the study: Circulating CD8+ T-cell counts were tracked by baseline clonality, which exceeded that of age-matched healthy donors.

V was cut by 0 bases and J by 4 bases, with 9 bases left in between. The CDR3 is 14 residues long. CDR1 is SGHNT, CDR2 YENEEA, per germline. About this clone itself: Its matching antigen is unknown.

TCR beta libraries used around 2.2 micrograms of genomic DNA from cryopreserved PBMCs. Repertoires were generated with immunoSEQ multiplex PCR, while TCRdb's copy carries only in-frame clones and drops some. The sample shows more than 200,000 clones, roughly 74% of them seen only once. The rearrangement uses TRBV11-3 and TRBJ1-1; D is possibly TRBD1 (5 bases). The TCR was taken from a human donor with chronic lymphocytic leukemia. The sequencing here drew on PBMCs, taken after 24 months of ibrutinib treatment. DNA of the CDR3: TGTGCCAGCAGCTTAGATCCAGGGACCACTGAAGCTTTCTTT. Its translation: CASSLDPGTTEAFF.